The clone carrying this TCR beta chain was counted only a few times. This sample stems from a study of T cell repertoires in cytomegalovirus infection. MiXCR was run by TCRdb on the reads, yielding one entry per CDR3 protein. The profile shows more than 400,000 distinct CDR3 sequences, about a quarter of them singletons. Looked up from germline, CDR1 is LGHNA and CDR2 is YSLEER. With 1 base removed from V and 0 bases from J, the gap between germline ends came to 9 bases. The CDR3 length is 15 residues. The rearrangement links TRBV4-3 to TRBJ1-1, with D maybe TRBD1 (5 bases). The sequence was collected from a human donor in good health (CMV status not recorded). Some clones in this sample may be carry-over from other donors' samples. Sequenced: PBMCs. This CDR3 is CASSQADTLNTEAFF. The CDR3 DNA reads TGCGCCAGCAGCCAAGCGGACACCTTGAACACTGAAGCTTTCTTT.